The present T cell receptor (beta chain) was sequenced within a study of OX40 agonist ivuxolimab in advanced cancers. Study-wide context: Administration of intravenous ivuxolimab to patients occurred every 2 weeks at 0.01 to 10 mg/kg. Dose-escalation subjects each had hepatocellular carcinoma, melanoma, renal cell or head and neck cancer.

General study points: Averaging showed that CD8+ T cells had more expanded clones than CD4+ did.

Concerning this clone: Its target is unknown.

This table comes from immunoSEQ multiplex PCR, and its TCRdb copy is limited to in-frame clones, with some not included. The repertoire holds 85,000 to 90,000 clones, with 90% to 95% as singletons. This material consisted of CD4+ or CD8+ T cells sorted from blood, taken in a trial of the OX40 agonist ivuxolimab. This sequence originates from an adult with an advanced solid tumor such as melanoma, head and neck, liver or kidney cancer.

DNA for the CDR3: TGCGCCAGCAGTGAGTTGCGGGAGGCGGGAGATACGCAGTATTTT. Protein sequence: CASSELREAGDTQYF. The chain links TRBV10-1 to TRBJ2-3, with 8 bases matching TRBD2. CDR3 length: 15 amino acids. The V segment lost 1 base and the J segment 5 bases; nucleotides outside the gene matches: 5. From germline, CDR1 is WNHNN and CDR2 SYGVQD (reference sequence).